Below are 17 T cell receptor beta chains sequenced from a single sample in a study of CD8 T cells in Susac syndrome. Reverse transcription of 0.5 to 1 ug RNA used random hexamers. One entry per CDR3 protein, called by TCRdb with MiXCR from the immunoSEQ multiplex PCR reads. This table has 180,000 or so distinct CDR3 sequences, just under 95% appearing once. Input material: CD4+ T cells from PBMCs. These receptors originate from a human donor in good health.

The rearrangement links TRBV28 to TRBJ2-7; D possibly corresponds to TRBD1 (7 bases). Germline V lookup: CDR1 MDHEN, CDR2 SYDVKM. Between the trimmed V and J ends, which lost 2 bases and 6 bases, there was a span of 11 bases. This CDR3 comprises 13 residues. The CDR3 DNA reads TGTGCCAGCAGTTTAAACAGGGGAGGCGAGCAGTACTTC. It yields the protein CASSLNRGGEQYF.

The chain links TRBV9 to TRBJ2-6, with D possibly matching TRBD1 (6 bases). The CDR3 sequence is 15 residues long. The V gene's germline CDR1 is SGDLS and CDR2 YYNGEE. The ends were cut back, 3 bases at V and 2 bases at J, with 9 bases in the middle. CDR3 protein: CASSGNRAGANVLTF. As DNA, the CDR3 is TGTGCCAGCAGCGGGAACAGGGCTGGGGCCAACGTCCTGACTTTC.

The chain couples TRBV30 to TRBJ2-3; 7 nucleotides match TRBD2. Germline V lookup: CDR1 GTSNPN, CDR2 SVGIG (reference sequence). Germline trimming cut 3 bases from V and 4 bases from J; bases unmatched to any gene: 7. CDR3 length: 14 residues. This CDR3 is CAWRHGRPADTQYF. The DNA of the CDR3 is TGTGCCTGGAGGCACGGGAGGCCGGCAGATACGCAGTATTTT.

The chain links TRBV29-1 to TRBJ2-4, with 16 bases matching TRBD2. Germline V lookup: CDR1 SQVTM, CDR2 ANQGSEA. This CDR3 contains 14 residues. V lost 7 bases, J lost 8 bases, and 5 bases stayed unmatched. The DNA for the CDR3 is TGCAGCGCCGGGACTAGCGGGAGGGCCCACATTCAGTACTTC. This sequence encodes CSAGTSGRAHIQYF. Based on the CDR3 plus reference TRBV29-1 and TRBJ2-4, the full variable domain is SAVISQKPSRDICQRGTSLTIQCQVDSQVTMMFWYRQQPGQSLTLIATANQGSEATYESGFVIDKFPISRPNLTFSTLTVSNMSPEDSSIYLCSAGTSGRAHIQYFGAGTRLSVL.

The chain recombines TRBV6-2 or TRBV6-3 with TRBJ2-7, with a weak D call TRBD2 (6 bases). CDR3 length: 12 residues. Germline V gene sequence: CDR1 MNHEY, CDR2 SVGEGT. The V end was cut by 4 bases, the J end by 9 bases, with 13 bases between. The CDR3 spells CASSSRTITQYF. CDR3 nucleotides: TGTGCCAGCAGTTCGCGGACTATCACGCAGTACTTC.

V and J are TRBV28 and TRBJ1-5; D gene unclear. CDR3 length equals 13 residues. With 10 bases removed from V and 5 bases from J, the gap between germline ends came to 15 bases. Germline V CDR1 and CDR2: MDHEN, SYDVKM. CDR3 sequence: CATLPLGHQPQHF. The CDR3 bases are TGTGCCACCCTCCCCCTAGGTCATCAGCCCCAGCATTTT. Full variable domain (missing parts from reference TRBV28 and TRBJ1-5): DVKVTQSSRYLVKRTGEKVFLECVQDMDHENMFWYRQDPGLGLRLIYFSYDVKMKEKGDIPEGYSVSREKKERFSLILESASTNQTSMYLCATLPLGHQPQHFGDGTRLSIL.

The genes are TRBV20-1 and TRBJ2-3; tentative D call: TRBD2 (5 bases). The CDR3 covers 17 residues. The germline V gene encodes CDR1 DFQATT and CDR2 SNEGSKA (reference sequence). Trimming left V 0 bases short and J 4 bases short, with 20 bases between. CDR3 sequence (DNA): TGCAGTGCTAGAGATTGGGGAACCCATCCGGGGTCAGATACGCAGTATTTT. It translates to CSARDWGTHPGSDTQYF.

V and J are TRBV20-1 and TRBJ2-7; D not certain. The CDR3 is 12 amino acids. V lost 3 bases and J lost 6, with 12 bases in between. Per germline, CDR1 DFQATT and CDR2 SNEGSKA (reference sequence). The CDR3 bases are TGCAGTGCTAGCAGATTAGTGGCCGAGCAGTACTTC. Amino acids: CSASRLVAEQYF.

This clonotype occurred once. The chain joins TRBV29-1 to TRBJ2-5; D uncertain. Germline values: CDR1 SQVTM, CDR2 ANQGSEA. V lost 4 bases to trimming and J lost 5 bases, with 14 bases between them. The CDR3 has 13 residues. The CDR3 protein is CSVGESSEETQYF. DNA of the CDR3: TGCAGCGTTGGCGAGAGCTCGGAGGAGACCCAGTACTTC.

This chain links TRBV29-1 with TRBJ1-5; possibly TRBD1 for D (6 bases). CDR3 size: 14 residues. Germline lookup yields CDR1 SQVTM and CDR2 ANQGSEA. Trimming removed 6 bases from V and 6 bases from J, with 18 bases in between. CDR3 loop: CSVAVQGVGQPQHF. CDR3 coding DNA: TGCAGCGTGGCCGTACAGGGCGTGGGTCAGCCCCAGCATTTT.

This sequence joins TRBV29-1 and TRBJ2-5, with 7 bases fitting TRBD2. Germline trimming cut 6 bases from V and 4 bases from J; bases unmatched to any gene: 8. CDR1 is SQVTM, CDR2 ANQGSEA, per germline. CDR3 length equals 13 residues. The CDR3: CSVKRDWRETQYF. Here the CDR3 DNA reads TGCAGCGTCAAGCGGGATTGGAGAGAGACCCAGTACTTC.

The CDR3 loop is CASGLDSPTYNEQFF. CDR3 nucleotides: TGTGCTAGTGGTTTGGACTCCCCCACGTACAATGAGCAGTTCTTC. The chain joins TRBV12-5 to TRBJ2-1; no clear D. Germline CDR1 reads LGHNT; CDR2 reads FRNRAP. The CDR3 spans 15 residues. V gave up 1 base and J gave up 4 bases, with 11 bases separating them. The entire variable domain, with the rest obtained from reference TRBV12-5 and TRBJ2-1, is as follows: DARVTQTPRHKVTEMGQEVTMRCQPILGHNTVFWYRQTMMQGLELLAYFRNRAPLDDSGMPKDRFSAEMPDATLATLKIQPSEPRDSAVYFCASGLDSPTYNEQFFGPGTRLTVL.

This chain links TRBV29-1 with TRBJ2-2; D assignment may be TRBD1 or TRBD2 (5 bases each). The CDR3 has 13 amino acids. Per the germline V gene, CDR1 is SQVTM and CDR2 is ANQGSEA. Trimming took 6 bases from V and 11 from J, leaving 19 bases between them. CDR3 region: CSVRQLGEVELFF. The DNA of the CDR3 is TGCAGCGTCAGACAACTAGGGGAAGTAGAGCTGTTTTTT.

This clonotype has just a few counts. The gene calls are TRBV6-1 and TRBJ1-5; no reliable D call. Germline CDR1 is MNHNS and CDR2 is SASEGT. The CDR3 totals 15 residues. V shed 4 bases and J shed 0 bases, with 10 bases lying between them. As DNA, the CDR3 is TGTGCCAGCAGTGCAGCGGGGTTTAGCAATCAGCCCCAGCATTTT. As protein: CASSAAGFSNQPQHF.

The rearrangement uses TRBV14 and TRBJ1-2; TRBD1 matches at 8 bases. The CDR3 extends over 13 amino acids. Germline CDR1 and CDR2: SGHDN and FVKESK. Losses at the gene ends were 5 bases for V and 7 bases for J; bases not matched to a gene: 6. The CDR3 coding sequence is TGTGCCAGCAGCGTTGACAGGGGTGGTGGCTACACCTTC. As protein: CASSVDRGGGYTF.

CDR3 bases: TGCGCCAGCAGCCTGGGACGGAAAAACTACGAGCAGTACTTC. It is translated as CASSLGRKNYEQYF. The rearrangement joins TRBV4-3 to TRBJ2-7, with D perhaps being TRBD1 or TRBD2 (5 bases each). The V gene's germline CDR1 is LGHNA and CDR2 YSLEER. V gave up 4 bases and J gave up 3 bases, with 13 bases separating them. This CDR3 spans 14 amino acids.

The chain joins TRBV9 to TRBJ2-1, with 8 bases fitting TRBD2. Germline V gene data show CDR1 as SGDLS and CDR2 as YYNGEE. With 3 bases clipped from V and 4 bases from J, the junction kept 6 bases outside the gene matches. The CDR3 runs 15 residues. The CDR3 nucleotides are TGTGCCAGCAGCGCCTCCGGGACTAGGTACAATGAGCAGTTCTTC. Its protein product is CASSASGTRYNEQFF.